The source of this TCR beta chain is a study of tissue T cells after allogeneic stem cell transplantation. The CDR3 covers 12 residues. From germline, CDR1 is SGHDT and CDR2 FRDEAV. V shed 5 bases, J shed 7 bases, and the junction held 4 bases outside the gene matches. The assay was immunoSEQ multiplex PCR, and TCRdb's table has in-frame clones only and misses some. The sample includes around 51,000 clones, roughly 73% of them seen just once. Turning to this clone: Each gene name is a mouse one. The read ends 1 residue before the CDR3 terminus; that terminus is restored from the germline J gene.

This clonotype originated in a pool of C57BL/6 mice in good health. The sequenced material came from sorted cells pooled from one or two spleens. This rearrangement joins TRBV14 to TRBJ2-4, with TRBD1 identical over 7 bases. CDR3 in amino acids: CASSRQGHTLYF. Partial CDR3 DNA: TGTGCCAGCAGCCGACAGGGACACACCTTGTAC.